This TCR beta chain was retrieved from a study of CD8+CD57+ T cells in acquired aplastic anemia. The CDR3 totals 12 residues. With 4 bases removed from V and 3 bases from J, the gap between germline ends came to 6 bases. Germline values: CDR1 LNHDA, CDR2 SQIVND (reference sequence). Profiling of TCR beta VDJ combinations and CDR3 sequences used genomic DNA as template. TCRdb ran MiXCR on the reads and lists one entry per CDR3 protein. The data contain about 220,000 distinct CDR3 sequences, 30% to 40% of them singletons. The receptor was isolated from a human donor in good health, serving as a control. This sequence joins TRBV19 and TRBJ1-1; D gene uncertain. Sequenced input: sorted CD4+, CD8+, or CD8+CD57+ T cells (not recorded which) from PBMCs. CDR3 sequence reads: CASSRTDTEAFF. The CDR3 bases are TGTGCCAGTAGTAGAACGGACACTGAAGCTTTCTTT.